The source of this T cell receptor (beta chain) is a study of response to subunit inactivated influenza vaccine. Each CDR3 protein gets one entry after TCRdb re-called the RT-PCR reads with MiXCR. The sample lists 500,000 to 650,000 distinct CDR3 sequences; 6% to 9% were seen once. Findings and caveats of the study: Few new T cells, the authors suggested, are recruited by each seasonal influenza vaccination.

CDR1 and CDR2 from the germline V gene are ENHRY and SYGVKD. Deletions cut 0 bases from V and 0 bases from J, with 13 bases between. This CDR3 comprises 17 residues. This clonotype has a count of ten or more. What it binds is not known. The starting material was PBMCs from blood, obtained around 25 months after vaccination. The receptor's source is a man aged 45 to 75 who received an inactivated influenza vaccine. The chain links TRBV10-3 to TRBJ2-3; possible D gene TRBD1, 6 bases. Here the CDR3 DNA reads TGTGCCATCAGTGAGTCGTTTGTGGGGGCTAGCACAGATACGCAGTATTTT. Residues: CAISESFVGASTDTQYF.